The 25 T cell receptor beta chains below all came from one sample that was sequenced in a study of blood T cell repertoires in COVID-19. Only in-frame clones appear in the TCRdb table, and some are missing; sequencing was by immunoSEQ multiplex PCR. Counted here are over 150,000 clones, roughly 90% occurring once; the ten biggest clones make up roughly a sixth. Material for sequencing was peripheral blood. The receptors were sampled from a man between 45 and 60 years old with COVID-19, enrolled during active disease.

The chain has TRBV3-1 (or the pseudogene TRBV3-2) and TRBJ2-7; the match to TRBD1 covers 7 bases. J lost 2 bases, V lost 4 bases, and 5 bases had no gene match. This CDR3 is built from 14 residues. Germline V lookup: CDR1 LGHDT, CDR2 YNNKEL (reference sequence). CDR3 sequence reads: CASSPRQGTYEQYF. DNA for the CDR3: TGTGCCAGCAGCCCCCGACAGGGAACCTACGAGCAGTACTTC.

The chain links TRBV29-1 to TRBJ2-2; 13 bases agree with TRBD2. Germline V gene data show CDR1 as SQVTM and CDR2 as ANQGSEA. Germline trimming cut 6 bases from V and 0 bases from J; bases unmatched to any gene: 7. CDR3 size: 17 residues. CDR3 in amino acids: CSVVGLAGAPNTGELFF. CDR3 nucleotides: TGCAGCGTGGTCGGACTAGCGGGGGCCCCGAACACCGGGGAGCTGTTTTTT.

The V gene is TRBV11-2, the J gene TRBJ2-1, with a tentative D call TRBD1 (6 bases). The V end was cut by 1 base, the J end by 3 bases, with 10 bases between. Germline V gene lookup returns CDR1 SGHAT and CDR2 FQNNGV. This CDR3 region has 15 residues. In DNA form, the CDR3 reads TGTGCCAGCAGCTTAGCGACAGGACTCTACAATGAGCAGTTCTTC. It codes for CASSLATGLYNEQFF. The whole variable domain, filled in from reference TRBV11-2 and TRBJ2-1, reads EAGVAQSPRYKIIEKRQSVAFWCNPISGHATLYWYQQILGQGPKLLIQFQNNGVVDDSQLPKDRFSAERLKGVDSTLKIQPAKLEDSAVYLCASSLATGLYNEQFFGPGTRLTVL.

The table lists this clone with a count of one. The V and J genes are TRBV7-2 and TRBJ2-1; 7 nucleotides match TRBD2. The germline V gene has CDR1 SGHTA and CDR2 FQGNSA. Trimming took 2 bases from V and 4 from J; bases not matched to a gene: 11. The CDR3 contains 17 residues. This CDR3 reads CASSLPGLDPPYNEQFF. CDR3 in DNA: TGTGCCAGCAGCTTACCAGGACTAGACCCACCTTACAATGAGCAGTTCTTC.

The V and J genes are TRBV7-8 and TRBJ2-1; 7 positions agree with TRBD2. The CDR3 length is 15 residues. Per germline, CDR1 SGHVS and CDR2 FQNEAQ. V dropped 3 bases and J dropped 2; count of bases not matched to a gene: 4. CDR3 bases: TGTGCCAGCAGCTTCGAGGGGAGGGCCTACAATGAGCAGTTCTTC. Its translation: CASSFEGRAYNEQFF.

The chain employs TRBV5-5 and TRBJ2-3, with D perhaps matching TRBD2 (7 bases). CDR1 is SGHKS, CDR2 YYEKEE, per germline (reference sequence). This CDR3 has 16 amino acids. V was shortened by 5 bases and J by 1 base, with 17 bases between the two germline ends. This CDR3 is CASSYRAGAGTDTQYF. Written as DNA, the CDR3 is TGTGCCAGCAGTTACCGGGCGGGGGCGGGCACAGATACGCAGTATTTT.

The chain links TRBV7-6 to TRBJ2-3; D may be TRBD2 (5 bases). CDR3 length: 15 residues. V shed 1 base and J shed 2 bases, with 10 bases lying between them. CDR1 SGHVS and CDR2 FNYEAQ come from the germline V gene. CDR3 sequence (DNA): TGTGCCAGCAGCTTAGGTCCAGCGGACACAGATACGCAGTATTTT. This sequence encodes CASSLGPADTDTQYF.

The V call is TRBV6-2 or TRBV6-3, the J call TRBJ1-1; 8 bases fit TRBD1. This CDR3 contains 15 residues. The germline gives CDR1 MNHEY, CDR2 SVGEGT. V lost 5 bases and J lost 5; bases outside the gene matches: 10. CDR3 bases: TGTGCCAGCAGTCCCCCAGACAGGGGTGGTACTGAAGCTTTCTTT. Encoded protein: CASSPPDRGGTEAFF.

V gene TRBV10-3 combines with J gene TRBJ1-2, with 9 bases aligning to TRBD1. The CDR3 runs to 15 residues. CDR1 and CDR2 from the germline V gene are ENHRY and SYGVKD. The junction had 10 bases not matched to a gene; V was cut back by 3 bases and J by 8 bases. Here the CDR3 DNA reads TGTGCCATCAGTGAAGAAACAGGGGGCTTGAGCGGCTACACCTTC. As protein: CAISEETGGLSGYTF.

The chain couples TRBV4-2 to TRBJ1-3, with 7 bases lining up with TRBD1. V dropped 5 bases and J dropped 0; count of bases not matched to a gene: 4. This CDR3 comprises 15 residues. Germline assignment: CDR1 LGHNA and CDR2 YNFKEQ. The CDR3 DNA reads TGTGCCAGCAGCGAACGGGACAGCTCTGGAAACACCATATATTTT. Translating it yields CASSERDSSGNTIYF.

This rearrangement joins TRBV3-1 (or the pseudogene TRBV3-2) to TRBJ1-6; 10 bases line up with TRBD1. Trimming removed 5 bases from V and 4 bases from J; junction bases left unmatched: 2. Germline CDR1 and CDR2: LGHDT and YNNKEL (reference sequence). There are 15 residues in the CDR3. The CDR3 here is CASSDRGQYNSPLHF. CDR3 DNA sequence: TGTGCCAGCAGCGACAGGGGGCAGTATAATTCACCCCTCCACTTT.

This chain uses TRBV9 with TRBJ2-1; D not resolved. This CDR3 comprises 15 residues. V lost 0 bases to trimming and J lost 2 bases, with 9 bases between them. The germline gives CDR1 SGDLS, CDR2 YYNGEE. CDR3 residues: CASSVGANPYNEQFF. The CDR3 DNA reads as TGTGCCAGCAGCGTAGGAGCGAACCCCTACAATGAGCAGTTCTTC.

V is TRBV28 and J is TRBJ1-5; no clear D. The CDR3 spans 14 residues. V was shortened by 5 bases and J by 5 bases, with 13 bases between the two germline ends. Germline CDR1 MDHEN, CDR2 SYDVKM. The CDR3 DNA follows: TGTGCCAGCAGTCCGCGTTTGGCGGATCAGCCCCAGCATTTT. It specifies CASSPRLADQPQHF.

The V gene is TRBV18, the J gene TRBJ1-5; 9 bases are a match to TRBD1. V shed 6 bases and J 3 bases; nucleotides not matched to a gene: 6. CDR3 length: 15 amino acids. Germline V gene data show CDR1 as KGHSH and CDR2 as LQKENI. The CDR3 bases are TGTGCCAGCTCGTCCGGGACAGGGATCAATCAGCCCCAGCATTTT. Its translation is CASSSGTGINQPQHF.

The gene calls are TRBV5-1 and TRBJ2-7, with 11 nucleotides matching TRBD1. The ends lost 2 bases at V and 2 bases at J; junction bases unmatched: 6. The CDR3 runs 16 residues. Germline loops: CDR1 SGHRS, CDR2 YFSETQ. CDR3: CASSLRDRGLAYEQYF. The CDR3 DNA sequence: TGCGCCAGCAGCTTACGGGACAGGGGGTTGGCCTACGAGCAGTACTTC.

This clone was counted once. This chain connects TRBV6-5 to TRBJ2-5; a possible D gene is TRBD1 (6 bases). Germline CDR1 and CDR2: MNHEY and SVGAGI. The CDR3 runs to 14 residues. The germline V and J ends were trimmed by 0 bases and 3 bases, with 8 bases remaining between them. The CDR3 coding sequence is TGTGCCAGCAGTTACTCGGGGACAAAAGAGACCCAGTACTTC. This encodes CASSYSGTKETQYF.

V is TRBV2 and J is TRBJ1-1; 10 bases are a match to TRBD1. CDR1 and CDR2 from the germline V gene are SNHLY and FYNNEI. With 10 bases clipped from V and 5 bases from J, the junction kept 4 bases outside the gene matches. The CDR3 length is 12 residues. This chain's CDR3 is CATTGGRTEAFF. The CDR3 DNA reads TGTGCCACGACAGGGGGCAGAACTGAAGCTTTCTTT.

V usage is TRBV5-4 and J usage is TRBJ2-3, with 8 bases matching TRBD2. Germline V CDR1 and CDR2: SGHNT, YYREEE (reference sequence). V lost 4 bases and J lost 6; bases outside the gene matches: 4. The CDR3 runs to 13 residues. The CDR3 nucleotides read TGTGCCAGCAGCCCCCGGGGGGGGGATACGCAGTATTTT. It encodes CASSPRGGDTQYF. Full variable domain (remainder filled in from reference TRBV5-4 and TRBJ2-3): ETGVTQSPTHLIKTRGQQVTLRCSSQSGHNTVSWYQQALGQGPQFIFQYYREEENGRGNFPPRFSGLQFPNYSSELNVNALELDDSALYLCASSPRGGDTQYFGPGTRLTVL.

The V and J genes are TRBV9 and TRBJ1-6; D might be TRBD1 (5 bases). The CDR3 runs to 14 residues. Trimming left V 4 bases short and J 7 bases short, with 12 bases between. Germline assignment: CDR1 SGDLS and CDR2 YYNGEE. This CDR3 is CASSTYGGNSPLHF. The CDR3 DNA sequence: TGTGCCAGCAGCACCTACGGGGGAAATTCACCCCTCCACTTT.

V and J are TRBV3-1 (or the pseudogene TRBV3-2) and TRBJ1-6; D not resolved. Per the germline V gene, CDR1 is LGHDT and CDR2 is YNNKEL (reference sequence). This CDR3 has 15 residues. Trimming stripped 0 bases from V and 7 bases from J, with 10 bases between. As DNA, the CDR3 is TGTGCCAGCAGCCAAGATCTTCGGGAGAATTCACCCCTCCACTTT. This translates into CASSQDLRENSPLHF.

V and J are TRBV27 and TRBJ2-5, with 8 positions matching TRBD2. V was clipped by 5 bases and J by 5 bases; unmatched bases: 10. Germline values: CDR1 MNHEY, CDR2 SMNVEV (reference sequence). There are 15 residues in the CDR3. For the CDR3, the DNA is TGTGCCAGCAGTAGGTTCGGGGGGGCGGGGGAGACCCAGTACTTC. This encodes CASSRFGGAGETQYF.

V is TRBV12-3 or TRBV12-4 and J is TRBJ2-1; D uncertain. With 2 bases removed from V and 4 bases from J, the gap between germline ends came to 6 bases. The CDR3 spans 13 residues. The CDR3 reads CASSLPLYNEQFF. DNA for the CDR3: TGTGCCAGCAGTTTACCCCTATACAATGAGCAGTTCTTC.

This clone was counted only a few times. The rearrangement links TRBV6-1 to TRBJ2-5; 13 bases fit TRBD2. Unmatched junction bases numbered 8, after V lost 2 bases and J lost 2 bases. CDR3 length: 18 residues. Germline assignment: CDR1 MNHNS and CDR2 SASEGT. CDR3 residues: CASSEWTSGSPTQETQYF. CDR3 in DNA: TGTGCCAGCAGTGAATGGACTAGCGGGAGCCCTACACAAGAGACCCAGTACTTC.

The chain links TRBV7-9 to TRBJ2-6; a possible D gene is TRBD2 (6 bases). V lost 7 bases, J lost 2 bases, and 15 bases lay in between. CDR1 and CDR2 from the germline V gene are SEHNR and FQNEAQ (reference sequence). This CDR3 contains 16 residues. As DNA, the CDR3 is TGTGCCAGCAACACTGGGGGGACGGCTGGGGCCAACGTCCTGACTTTC. Protein: CASNTGGTAGANVLTF.

In this sample, this clone turned up a few times. The V and J genes are TRBV19 and TRBJ1-6; 7 bases map to TRBD1. Per germline, CDR1 LNHDA and CDR2 SQIVND (reference sequence). J lost 10 bases, V lost 7 bases, and 19 bases had no gene match. The CDR3 is 17 residues long. Here the CDR3 DNA reads TGTGCCAGTACCGCCCCCCCGAACAGGGGAAGGCCGTCACCCCTCCACTTT. As protein: CASTAPPNRGRPSPLHF.